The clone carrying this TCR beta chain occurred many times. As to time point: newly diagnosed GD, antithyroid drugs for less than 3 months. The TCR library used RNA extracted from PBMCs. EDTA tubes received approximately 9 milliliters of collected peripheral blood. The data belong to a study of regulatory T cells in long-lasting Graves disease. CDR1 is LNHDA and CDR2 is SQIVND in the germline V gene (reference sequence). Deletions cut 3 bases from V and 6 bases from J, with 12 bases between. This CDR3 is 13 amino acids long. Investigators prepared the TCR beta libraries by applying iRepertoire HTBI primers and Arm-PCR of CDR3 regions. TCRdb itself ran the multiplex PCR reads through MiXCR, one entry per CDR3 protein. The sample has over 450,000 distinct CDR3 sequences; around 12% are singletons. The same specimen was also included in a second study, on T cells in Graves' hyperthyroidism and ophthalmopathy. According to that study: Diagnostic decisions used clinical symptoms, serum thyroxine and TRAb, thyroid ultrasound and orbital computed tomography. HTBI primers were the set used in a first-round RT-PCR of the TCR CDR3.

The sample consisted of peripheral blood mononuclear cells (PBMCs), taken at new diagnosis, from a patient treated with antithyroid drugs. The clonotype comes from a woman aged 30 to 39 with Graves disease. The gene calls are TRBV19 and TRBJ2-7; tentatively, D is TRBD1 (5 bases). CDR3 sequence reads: CASSMGRAVEQYF. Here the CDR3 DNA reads TGTGCCAGTAGTATGGGCAGGGCGGTCGAGCAGTACTTC.